This T cell receptor (beta chain) was recovered during a study of T cell responses to AZD1222 COVID-19 vaccine. V was pared by 5 bases and J by 0 bases, with 8 bases between. The CDR3 contains 13 residues. Germline assignment: CDR1 PRHDT and CDR2 FYEKMQ (reference sequence). Libraries were prepared by immunoSEQ multiplex PCR; TCRdb keeps only in-frame clonotypes and omits some of them. This sample yields 90,000 to 150,000 clones, of which approximately 90% are seen a single time; about 12% belongs to the top ten. The receptor comes from an adult in good health. The J gene is TRBJ2-7, the V gene TRBV13, with D unclear. The starting material was peripheral blood, obtained on day 0 of AZD1222 vaccination. CDR3 bases: TGTGCCAGCAGCCTCGAGAGCTCCTACGAGCAGTACTTC. It encodes CASSLESSYEQYF.